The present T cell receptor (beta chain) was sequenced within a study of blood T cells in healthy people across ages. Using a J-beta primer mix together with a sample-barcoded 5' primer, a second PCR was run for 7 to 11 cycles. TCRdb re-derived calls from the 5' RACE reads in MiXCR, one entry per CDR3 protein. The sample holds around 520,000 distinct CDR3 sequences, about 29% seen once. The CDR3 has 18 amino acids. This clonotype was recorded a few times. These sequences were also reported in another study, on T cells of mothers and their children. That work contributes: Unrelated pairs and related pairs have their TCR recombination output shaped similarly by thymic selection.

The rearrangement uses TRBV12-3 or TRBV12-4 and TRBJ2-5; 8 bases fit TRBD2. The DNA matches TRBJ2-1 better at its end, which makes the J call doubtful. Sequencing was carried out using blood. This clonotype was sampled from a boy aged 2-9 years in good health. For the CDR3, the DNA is TGTGCCAGCAGCCCTCAATCCCGGGGAGCGGGAGAAGTCAATGAGCAGTTCTTC. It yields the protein CASSPQSRGAGEVNEQFF.